There are a few counts of the clone carrying this T cell receptor beta chain. Its specificity is unknown. Assay used: immunoSEQ multiplex PCR; TCRdb lists only in-frame clones, some missing. The sample has 20,000 to 25,000 clones; 60% to 80% are singletons. The germline CDR1 and CDR2 sequences are SGHTA and FQGNSA. V lost 1 base and J lost 7, with 7 bases in between. The CDR3 has 12 residues. This record belongs to a study of immune evolution from preneoplasia to lung adenocarcinoma. General study results and limits: Normal lung had highest clonality; later lesions appeared denser, more diverse. From normal lung to invasive adenocarcinoma, top clone frequencies appeared to decrease.

The sequence was collected from a person in their sixties with lung adenocarcinoma. Sequenced input: FFPE invasive lung adenocarcinoma tissue. The chain couples TRBV7-2 to TRBJ1-2; D might be TRBD1 (5 bases). The CDR3 region has the DNA TGTGCCAGCAGCTTAGTTCAGGGTGGCTACACCTTC. As protein: CASSLVQGGYTF.